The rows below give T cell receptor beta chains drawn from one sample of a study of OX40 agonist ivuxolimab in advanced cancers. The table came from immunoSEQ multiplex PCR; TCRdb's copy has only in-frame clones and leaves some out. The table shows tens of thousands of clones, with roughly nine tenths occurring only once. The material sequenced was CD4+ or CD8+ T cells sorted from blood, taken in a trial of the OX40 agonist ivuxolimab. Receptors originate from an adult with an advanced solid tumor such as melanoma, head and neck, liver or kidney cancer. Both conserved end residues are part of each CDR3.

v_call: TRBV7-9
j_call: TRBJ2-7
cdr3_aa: CASRPQGATSYEQYF

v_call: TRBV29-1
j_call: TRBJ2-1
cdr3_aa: CSVDSDRVDEQFF

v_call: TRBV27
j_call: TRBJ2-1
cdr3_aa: CASMHGSNEQFF

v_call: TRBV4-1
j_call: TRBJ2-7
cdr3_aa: CASSQGPGEGLYEQYF

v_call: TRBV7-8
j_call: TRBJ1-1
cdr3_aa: CASSLAVGNTEAFF

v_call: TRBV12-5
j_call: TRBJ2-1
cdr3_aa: CASGTSGRGYNEQFF

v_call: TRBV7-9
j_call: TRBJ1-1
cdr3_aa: CASSPSPLGAFF

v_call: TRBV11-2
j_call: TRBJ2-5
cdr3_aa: CASSLDGNGETQYF

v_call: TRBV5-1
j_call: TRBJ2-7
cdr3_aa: CASSVASPSYEQYF

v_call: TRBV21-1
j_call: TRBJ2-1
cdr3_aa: CASSKWGTNLLNEQFF

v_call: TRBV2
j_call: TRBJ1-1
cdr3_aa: CASSGPGTEAFF